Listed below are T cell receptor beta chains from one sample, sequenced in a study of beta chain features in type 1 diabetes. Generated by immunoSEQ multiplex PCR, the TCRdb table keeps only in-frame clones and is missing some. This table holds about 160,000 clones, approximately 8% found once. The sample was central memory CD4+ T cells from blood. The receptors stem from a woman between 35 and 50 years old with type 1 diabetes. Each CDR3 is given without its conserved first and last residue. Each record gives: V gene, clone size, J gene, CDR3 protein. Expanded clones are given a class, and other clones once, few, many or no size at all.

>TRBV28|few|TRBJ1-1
ASSLEAAEAF
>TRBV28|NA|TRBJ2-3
ASSTSSSGNTDTQY
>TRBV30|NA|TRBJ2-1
ACSSGGYNEQF
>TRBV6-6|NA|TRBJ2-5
ASSYFNRETQY
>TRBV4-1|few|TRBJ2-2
ASSRLAGTGELF
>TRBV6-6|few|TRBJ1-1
ASSPRQVNTEAF
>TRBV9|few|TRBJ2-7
ASSVGRGTGAFSEQY
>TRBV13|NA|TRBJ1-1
ASSYWDRSGGMNTEAF
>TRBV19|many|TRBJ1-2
ASSPTAGDYGYT
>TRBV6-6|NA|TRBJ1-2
ASTHSGTGGGYT
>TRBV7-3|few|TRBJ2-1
ASSSPRYNEQF
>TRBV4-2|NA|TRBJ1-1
ASSPVGLAEAF
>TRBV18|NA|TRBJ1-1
ASSADRGTEAF
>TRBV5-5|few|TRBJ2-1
ASSLEARLANEQF
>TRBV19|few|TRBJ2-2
ATHSGTNTGELF
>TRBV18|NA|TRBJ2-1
ASSPGTSGPHSYNEQF
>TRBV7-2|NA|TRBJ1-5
ASSLRGPQPQH